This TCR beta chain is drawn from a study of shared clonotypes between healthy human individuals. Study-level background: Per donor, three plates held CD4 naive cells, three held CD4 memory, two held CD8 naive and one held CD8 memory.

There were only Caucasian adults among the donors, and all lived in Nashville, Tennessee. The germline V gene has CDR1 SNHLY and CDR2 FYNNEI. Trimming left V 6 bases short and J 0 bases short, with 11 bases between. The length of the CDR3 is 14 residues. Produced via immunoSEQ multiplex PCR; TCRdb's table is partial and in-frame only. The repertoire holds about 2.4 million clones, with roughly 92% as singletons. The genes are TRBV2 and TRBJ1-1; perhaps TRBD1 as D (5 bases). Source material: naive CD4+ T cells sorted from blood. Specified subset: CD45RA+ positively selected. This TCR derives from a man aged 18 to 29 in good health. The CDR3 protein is CASRETVMNTEAFF. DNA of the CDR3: TGTGCCAGCAGGGAGACAGTAATGAACACTGAAGCTTTCTTT.